The present entry profiles one T cell receptor (beta chain) with its context. The data belong to a study of blood T cell repertoires in COVID-19. Measured with immunoSEQ multiplex PCR; TCRdb has only the in-frame clones, and not every one. In the table there are tens of thousands of clones, about 82% of which are singletons. Germline assignment: CDR1 KGHDR and CDR2 SFDVKD. V shed 2 bases and J shed 1 base, with 8 bases lying between them. CDR3 length: 15 residues. Sequenced input: peripheral blood. This TCR came from a man in his 70s with active COVID-19. The chain combines TRBV24-1 with TRBJ1-3; D gene ambiguous. CDR3 DNA sequence: TGTGCCACCAGTGATTCCGGGAAATCTGGAAACACCATATATTTT. Protein product: CATSDSGKSGNTIYF.